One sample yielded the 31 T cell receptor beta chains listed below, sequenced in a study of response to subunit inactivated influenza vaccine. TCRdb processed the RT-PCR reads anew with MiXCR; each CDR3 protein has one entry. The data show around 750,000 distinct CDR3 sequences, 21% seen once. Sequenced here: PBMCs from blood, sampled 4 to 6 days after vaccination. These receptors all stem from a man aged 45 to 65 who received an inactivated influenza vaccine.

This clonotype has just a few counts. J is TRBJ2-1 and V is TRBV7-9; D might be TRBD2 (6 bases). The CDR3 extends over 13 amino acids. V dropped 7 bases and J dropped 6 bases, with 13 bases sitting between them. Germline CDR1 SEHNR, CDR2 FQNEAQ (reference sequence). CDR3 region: CASTRGGINEQFF. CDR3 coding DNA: TGTGCCAGCACCCGGGGCGGGATCAATGAGCAGTTCTTC.

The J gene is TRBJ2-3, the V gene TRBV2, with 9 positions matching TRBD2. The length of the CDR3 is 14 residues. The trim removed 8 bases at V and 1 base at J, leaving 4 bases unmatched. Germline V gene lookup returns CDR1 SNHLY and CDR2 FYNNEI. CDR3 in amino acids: CASCVAGGTDTQYF. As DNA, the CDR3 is TGTGCCAGCTGCGTAGCGGGAGGCACAGATACGCAGTATTTT.

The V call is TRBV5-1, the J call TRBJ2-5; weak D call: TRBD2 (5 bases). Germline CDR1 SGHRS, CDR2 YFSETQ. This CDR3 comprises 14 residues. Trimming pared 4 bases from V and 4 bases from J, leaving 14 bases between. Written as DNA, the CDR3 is TGCGCCAGCAGCCCTATGCCAGAGGGAGAGACCCAGTACTTC. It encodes CASSPMPEGETQYF.

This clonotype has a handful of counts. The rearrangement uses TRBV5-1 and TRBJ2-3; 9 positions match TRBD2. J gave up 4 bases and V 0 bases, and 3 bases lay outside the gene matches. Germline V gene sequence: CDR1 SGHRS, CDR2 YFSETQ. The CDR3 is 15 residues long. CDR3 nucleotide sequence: TGCGCCAGCAGCTTGGCTAGCGGGGCACCAGATACGCAGTATTTT. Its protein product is CASSLASGAPDTQYF. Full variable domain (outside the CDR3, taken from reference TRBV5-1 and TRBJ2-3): KAGVTQTPRYLIKTRGQQVTLSCSPISGHRSVSWYQQTPGQGLQFLFEYFSETQRNKGNFPGRFSGRQFSNSRSEMNVSTLELGDSALYLCASSLASGAPDTQYFGPGTRLTVL.

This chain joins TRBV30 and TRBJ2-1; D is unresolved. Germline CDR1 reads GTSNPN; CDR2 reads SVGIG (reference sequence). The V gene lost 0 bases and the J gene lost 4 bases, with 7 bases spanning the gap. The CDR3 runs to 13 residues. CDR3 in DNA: TGTGCCTGGAGTGTGGGTCCTTACAATGAGCAGTTCTTC. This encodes CAWSVGPYNEQFF. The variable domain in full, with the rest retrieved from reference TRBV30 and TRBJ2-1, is SQTIHQWPATLVQPVGSPLSLECTVEGTSNPNLYWYRQAAGRGLQLLFYSVGIGQISSEVPQNLSASRPQDRQFILSSKKLLLSDSGFYLCAWSVGPYNEQFFGPGTRLTVL.

The CDR3 is CASSLVAGENQPQHF. The CDR3 region has the DNA TGTGCCAGCAGCTTAGTAGCAGGGGAAAATCAGCCCCAGCATTTT. V gene TRBV7-2 combines with J gene TRBJ1-5, with a weak D call TRBD1 (6 bases). Between the trimmed V and J ends, which lost 1 base and 4 bases, there was a span of 11 bases. Germline CDR1 is SGHTA and CDR2 is FQGNSA. This CDR3 is built from 15 residues.

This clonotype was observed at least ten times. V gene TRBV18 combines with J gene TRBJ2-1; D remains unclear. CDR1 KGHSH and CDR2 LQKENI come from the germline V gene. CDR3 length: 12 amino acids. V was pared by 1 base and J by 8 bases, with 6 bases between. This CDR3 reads CASSPRMHEQFF. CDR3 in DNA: TGTGCCAGCTCACCACGAATGCATGAGCAGTTCTTC.

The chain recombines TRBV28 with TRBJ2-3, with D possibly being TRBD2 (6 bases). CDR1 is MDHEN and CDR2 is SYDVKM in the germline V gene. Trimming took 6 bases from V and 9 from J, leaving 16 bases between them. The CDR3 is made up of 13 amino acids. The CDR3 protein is CASSREPVLTQYF. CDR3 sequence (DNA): TGTGCCAGCAGCCGGGAGCCGGTTTTGACGCAGTATTTT.

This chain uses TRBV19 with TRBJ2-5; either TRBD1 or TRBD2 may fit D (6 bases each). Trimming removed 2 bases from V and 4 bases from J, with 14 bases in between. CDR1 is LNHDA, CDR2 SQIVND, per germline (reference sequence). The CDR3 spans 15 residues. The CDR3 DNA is TGTGCCAGTAGTATAACCGGGGGCTGGAGAGAGACCCAGTACTTC. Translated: CASSITGGWRETQYF.

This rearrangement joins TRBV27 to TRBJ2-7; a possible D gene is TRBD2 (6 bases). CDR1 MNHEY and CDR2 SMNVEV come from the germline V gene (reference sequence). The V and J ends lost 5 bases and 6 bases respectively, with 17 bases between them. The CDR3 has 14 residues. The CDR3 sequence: CASSDGVAGSEQYF. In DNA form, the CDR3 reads TGTGCCAGCAGTGATGGGGTGGCCGGGAGCGAGCAGTACTTC.

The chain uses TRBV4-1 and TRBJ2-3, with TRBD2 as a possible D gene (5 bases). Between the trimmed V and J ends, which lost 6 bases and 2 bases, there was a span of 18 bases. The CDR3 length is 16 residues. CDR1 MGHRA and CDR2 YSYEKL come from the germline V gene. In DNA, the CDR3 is TGCGCCAGCAGGAAACTAGGGTTATGGGCCACAGATACGCAGTATTTT. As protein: CASRKLGLWATDTQYF.

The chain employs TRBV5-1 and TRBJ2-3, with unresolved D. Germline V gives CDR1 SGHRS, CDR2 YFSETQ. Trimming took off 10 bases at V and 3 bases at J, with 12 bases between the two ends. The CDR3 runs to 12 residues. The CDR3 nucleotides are TGCGCCCGCGTCGGTGGGACAGATACGCAGTATTTT. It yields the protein CARVGGTDTQYF.

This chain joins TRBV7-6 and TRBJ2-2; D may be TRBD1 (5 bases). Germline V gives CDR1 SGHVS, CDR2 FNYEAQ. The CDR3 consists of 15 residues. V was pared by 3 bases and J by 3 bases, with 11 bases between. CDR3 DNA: TGTGCCAGCAGCTTCTTCCAAGGGGACACCGGGGAGCTGTTTTTT. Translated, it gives CASSFFQGDTGELFF. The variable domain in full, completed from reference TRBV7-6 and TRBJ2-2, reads GAGVSQSPRYKVTKRGQDVALRCDPISGHVSLYWYRQALGQGPEFLTYFNYEAQQDKSGLPNDRFSAERPEGSISTLTIQRTEQRDSAMYRCASSFFQGDTGELFFGEGSRLTVL.

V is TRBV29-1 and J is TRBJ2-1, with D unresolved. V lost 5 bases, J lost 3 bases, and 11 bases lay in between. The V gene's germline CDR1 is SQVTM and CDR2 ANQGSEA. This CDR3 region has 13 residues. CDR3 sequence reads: CSVLVLLYNEQFF. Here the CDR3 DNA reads TGCAGCGTTTTAGTCCTGCTCTACAATGAGCAGTTCTTC.

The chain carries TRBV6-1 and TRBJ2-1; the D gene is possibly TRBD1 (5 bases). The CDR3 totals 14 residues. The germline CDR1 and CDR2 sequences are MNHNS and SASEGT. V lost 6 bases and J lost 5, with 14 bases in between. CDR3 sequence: CASSRFVGDNEQFF. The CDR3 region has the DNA TGTGCCAGCAGCCGGTTCGTAGGGGACAATGAGCAGTTCTTC.

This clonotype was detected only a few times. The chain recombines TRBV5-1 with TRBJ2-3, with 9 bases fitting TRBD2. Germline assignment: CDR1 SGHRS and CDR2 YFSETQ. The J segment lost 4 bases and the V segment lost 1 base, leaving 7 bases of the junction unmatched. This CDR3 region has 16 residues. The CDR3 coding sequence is TGCGCCAGCAGCTTGATACCGGGACTAGCAGCAGATACGCAGTATTTT. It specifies CASSLIPGLAADTQYF.

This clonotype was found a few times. CDR3 sequence reads: CASSYSPPGQLYEQYF. In nucleotides, the CDR3 is TGTGCCAGCAGTTACTCCCCCCCGGGACAGCTCTACGAGCAGTACTTC. V and J are TRBV6-5 and TRBJ2-7, with 7 bases matching TRBD1. The CDR3 totals 16 residues. Per germline, CDR1 MNHEY and CDR2 SVGAGI. V was pared by 0 bases and J by 3 bases, with 8 bases of the junction left unmatched.

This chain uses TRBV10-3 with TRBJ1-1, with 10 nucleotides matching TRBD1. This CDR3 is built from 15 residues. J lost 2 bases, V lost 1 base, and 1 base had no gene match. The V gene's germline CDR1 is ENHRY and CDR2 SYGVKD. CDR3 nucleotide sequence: TGTGCCATCAGTGAGTGGGACAGGGGAAACACTGAAGCTTTCTTT. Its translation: CAISEWDRGNTEAFF.

The CDR3 region is CASSSPGQGIETQYF. CDR3 DNA: TGTGCCAGCAGCTCCCCCGGCCAGGGGATAGAGACCCAGTACTTC. This chain links TRBV7-2 with TRBJ2-5; D might be TRBD1 (6 bases). CDR3 size: 15 residues. Per the germline V gene, CDR1 is SGHTA and CDR2 is FQGNSA. Trimming pared 4 bases from V and 4 bases from J, leaving 16 bases between.

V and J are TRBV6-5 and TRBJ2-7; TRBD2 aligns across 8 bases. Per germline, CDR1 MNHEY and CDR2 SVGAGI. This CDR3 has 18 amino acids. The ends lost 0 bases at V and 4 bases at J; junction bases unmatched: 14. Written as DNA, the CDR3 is TGTGCCAGCAGTTACTCCTCAGCCGGGGGGGGGCTCATTTACGAGCAGTACTTC. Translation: CASSYSSAGGGLIYEQYF.

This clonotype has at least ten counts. In nucleotides, the CDR3 is TGTGCCACCAGCAGAGGTCTAGCGACTGCTAATTCACCCCTCCACTTT. Translating gives CATSRGLATANSPLHF. The chain combines TRBV15 with TRBJ1-6, with D unclear. The length of the CDR3 is 16 residues. V lost 1 base and J lost 6, with 13 bases in between. Germline V gene sequence: CDR1 LNHNV, CDR2 YYDKDF (reference sequence).

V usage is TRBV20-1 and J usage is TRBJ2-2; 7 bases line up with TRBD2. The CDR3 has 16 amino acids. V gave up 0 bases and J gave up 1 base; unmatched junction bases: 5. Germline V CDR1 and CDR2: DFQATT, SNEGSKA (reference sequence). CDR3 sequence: CSARDHQRENTGELFF. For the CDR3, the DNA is TGCAGTGCTAGAGATCACCAGCGGGAGAACACCGGGGAGCTGTTTTTT.

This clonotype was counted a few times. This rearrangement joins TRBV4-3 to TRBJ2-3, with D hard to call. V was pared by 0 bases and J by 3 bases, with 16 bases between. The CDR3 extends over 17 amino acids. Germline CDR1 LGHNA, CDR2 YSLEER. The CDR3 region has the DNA TGCGCCAGCAGCCAAGAAGGATGGCCAGATCAAACAGATACGCAGTATTTT. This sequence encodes CASSQEGWPDQTDTQYF.

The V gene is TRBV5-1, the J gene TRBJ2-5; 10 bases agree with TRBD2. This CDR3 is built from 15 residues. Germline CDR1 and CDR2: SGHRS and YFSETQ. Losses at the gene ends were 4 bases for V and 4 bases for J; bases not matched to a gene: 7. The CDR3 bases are TGCGCCAGCAGCCAAAGCGGGGGGGCACGAGAGACCCAGTACTTC. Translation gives CASSQSGGARETQYF.

This CDR3 reads CASLWDEQYF. For the CDR3, the DNA is TGCGCCAGCCTCTGGGACGAGCAGTACTTC. The chain employs TRBV5-1 and TRBJ2-7; no clear D. Germline V gene data show CDR1 as SGHRS and CDR2 as YFSETQ. The CDR3 runs 10 residues. Trimming left V 7 bases short and J 5 bases short, with 7 bases between.

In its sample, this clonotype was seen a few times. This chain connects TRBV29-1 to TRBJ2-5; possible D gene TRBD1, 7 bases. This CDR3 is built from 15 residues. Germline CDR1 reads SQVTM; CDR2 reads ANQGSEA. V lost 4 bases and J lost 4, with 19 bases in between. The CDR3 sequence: CSVGGTEQARETQYF. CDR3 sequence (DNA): TGCAGCGTTGGCGGGACAGAGCAGGCAAGAGAGACCCAGTACTTC.

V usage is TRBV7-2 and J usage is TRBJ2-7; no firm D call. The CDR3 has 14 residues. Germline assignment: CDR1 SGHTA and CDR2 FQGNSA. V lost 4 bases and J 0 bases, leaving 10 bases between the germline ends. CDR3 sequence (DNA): TGTGCCAGCAGCTCCCCCACGGACTCCTACGAGCAGTACTTC. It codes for CASSSPTDSYEQYF.

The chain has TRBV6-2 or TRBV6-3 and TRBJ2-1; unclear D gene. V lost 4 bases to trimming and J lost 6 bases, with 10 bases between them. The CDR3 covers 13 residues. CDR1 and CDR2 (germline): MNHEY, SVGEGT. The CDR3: CASSLASSNEQFF. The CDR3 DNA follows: TGTGCCAGCAGTTTGGCCTCTTCCAATGAGCAGTTCTTC.

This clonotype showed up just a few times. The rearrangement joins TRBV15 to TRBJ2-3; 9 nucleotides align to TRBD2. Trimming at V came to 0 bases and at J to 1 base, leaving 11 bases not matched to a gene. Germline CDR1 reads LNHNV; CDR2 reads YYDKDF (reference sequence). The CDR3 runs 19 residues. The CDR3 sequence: CATSRDWASGATRTDTQYF. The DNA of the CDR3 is TGTGCCACCAGCAGAGATTGGGCTAGCGGGGCAACCCGCACAGATACGCAGTATTTT.

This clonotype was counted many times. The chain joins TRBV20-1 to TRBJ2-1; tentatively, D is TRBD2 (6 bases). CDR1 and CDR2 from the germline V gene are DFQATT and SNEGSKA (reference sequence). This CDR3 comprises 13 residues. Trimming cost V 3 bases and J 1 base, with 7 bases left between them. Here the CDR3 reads CSARGLSYNEQFF. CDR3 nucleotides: TGCAGTGCTAGGGGACTTTCCTACAATGAGCAGTTCTTC.

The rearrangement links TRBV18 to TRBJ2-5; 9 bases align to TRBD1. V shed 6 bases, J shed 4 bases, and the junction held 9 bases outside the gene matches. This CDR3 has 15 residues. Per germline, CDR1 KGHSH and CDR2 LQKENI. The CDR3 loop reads CASSSPGTGSETQYF. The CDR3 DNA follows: TGTGCCAGCTCGTCACCAGGGACAGGGTCAGAGACCCAGTACTTC.